These 27 T cell receptor beta chains share one sample of origin, sequenced in a study of blood T cell repertoires in COVID-19. The protocol was immunoSEQ multiplex PCR, while the TCRdb copy is restricted to in-frame clones and leaves out a portion. The table shows 250,000 to 350,000 clones, with about 89% occurring only once. Sample: peripheral blood. Receptors were obtained from a man aged 25-40 years with acute or convalescent COVID-19.

The rearrangement links TRBV4-2 to TRBJ1-1; D remains unclear. This CDR3 is built from 15 residues. Looked up from germline, CDR1 is LGHNA and CDR2 is YNFKEQ. V dropped 0 bases and J dropped 1 base, with 9 bases sitting between them. The CDR3 DNA reads as TGTGCCAGCAGCCAAGATGCGGGGAGGAACACTGAAGCTTTCTTT. This sequence encodes CASSQDAGRNTEAFF.

This rearrangement joins TRBV18 to TRBJ1-5, with D unclear. CDR1 and CDR2 (germline): KGHSH, LQKENI. The CDR3 totals 14 residues. V shed 3 bases and J shed 0 bases, with 6 bases lying between them. CDR3 nucleotide sequence: TGTGCCAGCTCACCGCGGTCTAGCAATCAGCCCCAGCATTTT. As protein: CASSPRSSNQPQHF.

This clone appeared a single time. This rearrangement joins TRBV4-1 to TRBJ2-7; 9 bases map to TRBD2. Looked up from germline, CDR1 is MGHRA and CDR2 is YSYEKL. The trim removed 3 bases at V and 5 bases at J, leaving 5 bases unmatched. The CDR3 is 14 residues long. The CDR3 is CASSQLAGEDEQYF. In DNA form, the CDR3 reads TGCGCCAGCAGCCAGTTAGCGGGGGAGGACGAGCAGTACTTC.

This clone was seen a single time. The chain joins TRBV5-8 to TRBJ1-5; D is perhaps TRBD1 (5 bases). The germline CDR1 and CDR2 sequences are SGHTS and YDEGEE. Deletions cut 3 bases from V and 6 bases from J, with 19 bases between. The CDR3 is 16 residues long. CDR3 sequence: CASSSGHRGTGQPQHF. In DNA form, the CDR3 reads TGTGCCAGCAGCTCAGGACACCGGGGGACGGGTCAGCCCCAGCATTTT.

This clone has more than one count but fewer than ten. The chain joins TRBV6-5 to TRBJ1-1; D gene uncertain. The CDR3 runs to 13 residues. The germline V gene encodes CDR1 MNHEY and CDR2 SVGAGI. The V gene lost 2 bases and the J gene lost 4 bases, with 8 bases spanning the gap. CDR3 sequence reads: CASSYGSLTEAFF. The CDR3 DNA reads TGTGCCAGCAGTTACGGGAGCCTCACTGAAGCTTTCTTT.

The rearrangement uses TRBV27 and TRBJ2-3; 10 nucleotides match TRBD2. After removal of 2 bases from V and 5 bases from J, the junction contained 7 bases not matched to a gene. From germline, CDR1 is MNHEY and CDR2 SMNVEV (reference sequence). The CDR3 loop spans 16 amino acids. Written as DNA, the CDR3 is TGTGCCAGCAGTTTAAAGGTTAGCGGGGGGAGAGATACGCAGTATTTT. Residues: CASSLKVSGGRDTQYF.

V is TRBV2 and J is TRBJ2-3, with 14 nucleotides matching TRBD2. J lost 1 base, V lost 5 bases, and 5 bases had no gene match. This CDR3 is 17 amino acids long. Germline-derived CDR1 and CDR2 are SNHLY and FYNNEI. This CDR3 is CASSPGLAGAGTDTQYF. CDR3 sequence (DNA): TGTGCCAGCAGTCCGGGACTAGCGGGAGCTGGCACAGATACGCAGTATTTT.

This chain connects TRBV28 to TRBJ1-5; 9 nucleotides agree with TRBD1. Germline V CDR1 and CDR2: MDHEN, SYDVKM. Losses at the gene ends were 2 bases for V and 5 bases for J; bases not matched to a gene: 10. This CDR3 is 17 amino acids long. The CDR3 region has the DNA TGTGCCAGCAGTTTAACCCTCCGACAGGGGGGTTATCAGCCCCAGCATTTT. Translated, it gives CASSLTLRQGGYQPQHF.

The CDR3 bases are TGTGCCTGGAGTTTGTCGTACACCGGGGAGCTGTTTTTT. Protein sequence: CAWSLSYTGELFF. The J gene is TRBJ2-2, the V gene TRBV30; D unclear. Trimming pared 2 bases from V and 3 bases from J, leaving 7 bases between. This CDR3 comprises 13 residues. Looked up from germline, CDR1 is GTSNPN and CDR2 is SVGIG (reference sequence).

The chain links TRBV11-1 to TRBJ2-4, with 9 bases aligning to TRBD1. This CDR3 comprises 14 residues. The germline V gene has CDR1 SGHAT and CDR2 FQDESV (reference sequence). V was pared by 3 bases and J by 5 bases, with 2 bases of the junction left unmatched. The CDR3 DNA reads as TGTGCCAGCAGCTTCGGGACAGGGCAAAACATTCAGTACTTC. It yields the protein CASSFGTGQNIQYF.

The rearrangement uses TRBV28 and TRBJ2-5, with D perhaps TRBD2 (5 bases). This CDR3 contains 13 residues. Trimming stripped 6 bases from V and 7 bases from J, with 15 bases between. Germline V lookup: CDR1 MDHEN, CDR2 SYDVKM. The CDR3 here is CASRTSGAPTQYF. CDR3 bases: TGTGCCAGCAGAACAAGCGGTGCTCCGACCCAGTACTTC.

This clone was counted a single time. The chain carries TRBV2 and TRBJ2-1; D may be TRBD1 (5 bases). CDR1 is SNHLY, CDR2 FYNNEI, per germline. Trimming removed 1 base at V and 6 bases at J, with 22 bases between. This CDR3 region has 18 residues. As DNA, the CDR3 is TGTGCCAGCAGTGAAGGTGTTTCTCGGACACCAACTTCCAATGAGCAGTTCTTC. It is translated as CASSEGVSRTPTSNEQFF.

The chain employs TRBV19 and TRBJ2-3; 7 bases align to TRBD1. CDR1 and CDR2 from the germline V gene are LNHDA and SQIVND (reference sequence). Losses at the gene ends were 9 bases for V and 0 bases for J; bases not matched to a gene: 9. This CDR3 spans 15 amino acids. The CDR3 is CASKGASPSTDTQYF. CDR3 bases: TGTGCCAGCAAGGGGGCGAGCCCTAGCACAGATACGCAGTATTTT.

This clone was seen more than once but under ten times. This chain joins TRBV30 and TRBJ1-5, with 9 bases aligning to TRBD1. The CDR3 runs 13 residues. Germline CDR1 reads GTSNPN; CDR2 reads SVGIG (reference sequence). The junction had 3 bases not matched to a gene; V was cut back by 3 bases and J by 6 bases. The CDR3 loop is CAWRDRGRQPQHF. The CDR3 DNA follows: TGTGCCTGGAGGGACAGGGGACGTCAGCCCCAGCATTTT.

The chain combines TRBV27 with TRBJ2-3; 8 bases map to TRBD2. The V gene's germline CDR1 is MNHEY and CDR2 SMNVEV (reference sequence). V was clipped by 6 bases and J by 0 bases; unmatched bases: 5. This CDR3 has 15 amino acids. The CDR3 DNA follows: TGTGCCAGCAGCATAGCGGGGATTAGCACAGATACGCAGTATTTT. Amino acid sequence: CASSIAGISTDTQYF.

A few counts support this clone. The chain carries TRBV19 and TRBJ2-7; D perhaps matches TRBD1 (5 bases). Trimming removed 2 bases from V and 0 bases from J, with 14 bases in between. The CDR3 contains 16 residues. CDR1 is LNHDA, CDR2 SQIVND, per germline (reference sequence). Here the CDR3 DNA reads TGTGCCAGTAGTATAAGCGAACAAAGGGGCTCCTACGAGCAGTACTTC. Residues: CASSISEQRGSYEQYF.

The J gene is TRBJ2-7, the V gene TRBV11-2; TRBD1 matches at 7 bases. The trim removed 6 bases at V and 3 bases at J, leaving 11 bases unmatched. This CDR3 has 15 amino acids. The germline V gene has CDR1 SGHAT and CDR2 FQNNGV. The CDR3 here is CASSWDYDRVYEQYF. The CDR3 DNA follows: TGTGCCAGCAGTTGGGATTACGACAGGGTCTACGAGCAGTACTTC.

This chain uses TRBV27 with TRBJ1-2; 9 bases are a match to TRBD1. CDR1 MNHEY and CDR2 SMNVEV come from the germline V gene (reference sequence). J was trimmed by 4 bases and V by 4 bases; bases with no gene match: 10. The CDR3 has 16 residues. CDR3 loop: CASSSSGGTGSYGYTF. CDR3 nucleotide sequence: TGTGCCAGCAGTTCATCCGGGGGGACAGGGTCCTATGGCTACACCTTC.

This clone was recorded only once. V usage is TRBV6-4 and J usage is TRBJ1-1, with D maybe TRBD1 (5 bases). Trimming stripped 3 bases from V and 7 bases from J, with 21 bases between. CDR3 length: 16 amino acids. Germline lookup yields CDR1 MRHNA and CDR2 SNTAGT. The CDR3 DNA is TGTGCCAGCAGTGAAATGAGCAGGAGGGGAGAAGGTGAAGCTTTCTTT. Amino acids: CASSEMSRRGEGEAFF.

On this clone: Distinct nucleotide sequences in the sample also encode this CDR3. The chain has TRBV28 and TRBJ1-2; 8 positions agree with TRBD1. V dropped 3 bases and J dropped 5; count of bases not matched to a gene: 5. This CDR3 is 14 amino acids long. In germline, CDR1 is MDHEN, CDR2 SYDVKM. The CDR3 DNA reads TGTGCCAGCAGTTTGCAGGGGGCGGGATATGGCTACACCTTC. Translation: CASSLQGAGYGYTF.

V is TRBV5-1 and J is TRBJ2-3; 9 bases line up with TRBD2. Trimming removed 5 bases from V and 0 bases from J; junction bases left unmatched: 7. This CDR3 is 16 amino acids long. Germline assignment: CDR1 SGHRS and CDR2 YFSETQ. The chain's CDR3 is CASRGRLADSTDTQYF. For the CDR3, the DNA is TGCGCCAGCAGGGGCCGACTAGCGGATAGCACAGATACGCAGTATTTT.

The chain couples TRBV5-1 to TRBJ2-3; 9 positions match TRBD1. The CDR3 is made up of 14 amino acids. Germline lookup yields CDR1 SGHRS and CDR2 YFSETQ. V shed 5 bases, J shed 3 bases, and the junction held 4 bases outside the gene matches. CDR3 DNA: TGCGCCAGCAGTCCGGACAGGGGTACAGATACGCAGTATTTT. Encoded protein: CASSPDRGTDTQYF. The full variable domain, rest sourced from reference TRBV5-1 and TRBJ2-3, is KAGVTQTPRYLIKTRGQQVTLSCSPISGHRSVSWYQQTPGQGLQFLFEYFSETQRNKGNFPGRFSGRQFSNSRSEMNVSTLELGDSALYLCASSPDRGTDTQYFGPGTRLTVL.

The V and J genes are TRBV5-1 and TRBJ2-5; 8 bases fit TRBD2. Germline lookup yields CDR1 SGHRS and CDR2 YFSETQ. Trimming cost V 2 bases and J 2 bases; bases outside gene matches: 5. This CDR3 has 15 amino acids. This CDR3 reads CASSLLGLVQETQYF. The CDR3 DNA reads as TGCGCCAGCAGCTTACTGGGACTAGTACAAGAGACCCAGTACTTC.

J is TRBJ2-2 and V is TRBV19; 8 positions match TRBD2. Germline-derived CDR1 and CDR2 are LNHDA and SQIVND (reference sequence). The CDR3 covers 15 residues. V lost 6 bases, J lost 7 bases, and 10 bases stayed unmatched. CDR3 sequence: CASRLAEGRIGELFF. The CDR3 region has the DNA TGTGCCAGTAGACTAGCGGAGGGGAGGATCGGGGAGCTGTTTTTT.

This clone has just a few counts. This sequence joins TRBV30 and TRBJ1-4; D is uncertain. V was pared by 8 bases and J by 8 bases, with 18 bases between. The CDR3 spans 13 residues. The germline CDR1 and CDR2 sequences are GTSNPN and SVGIG (reference sequence). The CDR3 here is CAGINPRSEKLFF. The CDR3 region has the DNA TGTGCCGGTATAAATCCCAGGTCAGAAAAACTGTTTTTT.

The chain combines TRBV7-8 with TRBJ2-1; 7 bases map to TRBD2. V dropped 5 bases and J dropped 10; count of bases not matched to a gene: 17. Germline CDR1 and CDR2: SGHVS and FQNEAQ. The CDR3 is 16 residues long. CDR3: CASSGTLGRALMEQFF. DNA for the CDR3: TGTGCCAGCAGCGGCACTCTAGGGAGGGCCCTCATGGAGCAGTTCTTC.

The V and J genes are TRBV28 and TRBJ2-2, with 11 bases fitting TRBD1. CDR3 length equals 16 residues. V lost 2 bases and J lost 5; bases outside the gene matches: 4. Germline CDR1 reads MDHEN; CDR2 reads SYDVKM. CDR3 DNA sequence: TGTGCCAGCAGTTTACCGGGACAGGGGGGGACCGGGGAGCTGTTTTTT. Its protein is CASSLPGQGGTGELFF.